This record looks at one TCR beta chain sequence and its context. What it binds is unknown. The source of the sample is a study of blood T cells in healthy people across ages. General study findings and limits: Changes seen in expanded clonotypes were possibly confounded by donor CMV status left unknown.

Sample donors were healthy Caucasian individuals that came from Russia, aged roughly 6 to 100. Extraction yielded at least 5 micrograms of total RNA per sample. Alongside a J-beta primer mix, a sample-barcoded 5' primer served in a second PCR lasting about 6 to 12 cycles. MiXCR was run by TCRdb on the 5' RACE reads, yielding one entry per CDR3 protein. The sample has around 900,000 distinct CDR3 sequences, around 54% seen once; the top ten hold about a fifth. The ends lost 0 bases at V and 6 bases at J; junction bases unmatched: 6. Looked up from germline, CDR1 is ENHRY and CDR2 is SYGVKD. There are 16 residues in the CDR3.

The specimen was blood. The chain employs TRBV10-3 and TRBJ2-3; 10 nucleotides align to TRBD2. The sequence derives from a woman aged 55 to 70 in good health. CDR3 residues: CAISESTAGGRDTQYF. The CDR3 nucleotides read TGTGCCATCAGTGAGTCGACAGCGGGAGGGAGGGATACGCAGTATTTT.